This record covers a single TCR beta chain. The protocol was immunoSEQ multiplex PCR, while the TCRdb copy is restricted to in-frame clones and leaves out a portion. The sample has roughly 330,000 clones, roughly 86% seen once. Everyone who took part was 18 to 89 years old, and they came from about 25 US areas. CDR1 and CDR2 from the germline V gene are SGHRS and YFSETQ. Trimming shortened V by 4 bases and J by 4 bases, and 17 bases separated the two germline ends. CDR3 length: 15 residues. This sample is part of a study of blood T cell repertoires in COVID-19. About the research overall: T cells, B-cell-depleted T cells, or PBMCs supplied cDNA or gDNA.

Sample: PBMCs or T cells enriched from blood (not recorded which). The gene calls are TRBV5-1 and TRBJ1-1; D may be TRBD1 (6 bases). This clonotype originated in a woman aged 25 to 39 who had recovered from COVID-19. CDR3 protein: CASSRGVGQSTEAFF. CDR3 bases: TGCGCCAGCAGCCGGGGAGTAGGACAGTCCACTGAAGCTTTCTTT.